Each of the 19 T cell receptor beta chains below was sequenced from the same sample in a study of molecular identifiers for immune sequencing clone quantification (dated by TCRdb to the late 2010s). Library preparation used PCR. The instrument given in TCRdb is NextSeq 500. Clones were called with MiXCR by TCRdb after fastp trimmed the public reads at Q25, and only in-frame beta chains were retained. All rows with the same CDR3 protein become a single entry with the most common DNA and genes. The sample table lists about 320,000 distinct CDR3 sequences, roughly 24% of them with a count of one. Clones ranked in the top ten supply 0.65% to 0.75% of the sample. What was sequenced was naive CD8+ T cells from blood, with Jurkat cell RNA spiked in. The cell subset or site label corresponds to: FACS-sorted CD8+CD4-CCR7+CD45RA+ naive T cells. The receptors originated from a human donor in good health. Some libraries in this study had Jurkat cell RNA spiked in.

The rearrangement joins TRBV24-1 to TRBJ2-7; no definite D call. The V gene lost 1 base and the J gene lost 1 base, with 4 bases spanning the gap. CDR1 is KGHDR, CDR2 SFDVKD, per germline. The CDR3 is 13 residues long. In DNA form, the CDR3 reads TGTGCCACCAGTGATTTTAATTCCTACGAGCAGTACTTC. Residues: CATSDFNSYEQYF.

This clonotype was found a few times. The gene calls are TRBV27 and TRBJ2-7; 14 bases are a match to TRBD2. J was trimmed by 7 bases and V by 8 bases; bases with no gene match: 16. The CDR3 is 17 amino acids. CDR1 and CDR2 (germline): MNHEY, SMNVEV (reference sequence). The DNA for the CDR3 is TGTGCCAGCGGGGGGATGGGGACTAGCGGGGGACTATATGAGCAGTACTTC. It encodes CASGGMGTSGGLYEQYF.

The J gene is TRBJ1-6, the V gene TRBV7-3, with D possibly being TRBD1 (5 bases). This CDR3 region has 13 residues. Per the germline V gene, CDR1 is SGHTA and CDR2 is FQGTGA. Deletions cut 2 bases from V and 9 bases from J, with 8 bases between. The CDR3 protein is CASSLDGASPLHF. CDR3 DNA: TGTGCCAGCAGCTTAGATGGGGCTTCACCCCTCCACTTT.

This clonotype was seen only a few times. V gene TRBV20-1 combines with J gene TRBJ2-1, with D maybe TRBD2 (6 bases). The CDR3 is made up of 14 amino acids. CDR1 and CDR2 (germline): DFQATT, SNEGSKA (reference sequence). Trimming pared 3 bases from V and 4 bases from J, leaving 13 bases between. The CDR3 region has the DNA TGCAGTGCTAGCGCCCGGGACTCGTACAATGAGCAGTTCTTC. This encodes CSASARDSYNEQFF.

This clonotype was counted a few times. The chain carries TRBV6-2 or TRBV6-3 and TRBJ2-7; TRBD1 matches 9 bases. Trimming took 8 bases from V and 3 from J; bases not matched to a gene: 17. Germline CDR1 is MNHEY and CDR2 is SVGEGT. This CDR3 has 17 amino acids. The CDR3 is CASSDRGAFAENYEQYF. The DNA for the CDR3 is TGTGCCAGCTCTGACAGGGGGGCTTTTGCAGAAAACTACGAGCAGTACTTC.

This clonotype was counted a few times. V is TRBV7-3 and J is TRBJ2-1, with TRBD2 identical over 8 bases. This CDR3 has 15 residues. V dropped 1 base and J dropped 7; count of bases not matched to a gene: 6. Germline assignment: CDR1 SGHTA and CDR2 FQGTGA. The CDR3 DNA reads TGTGCCAGCAGCTTAAGAGCGGGAGCGGGAAATGAGCAGTTCTTC. Its protein product is CASSLRAGAGNEQFF.

The chain links TRBV6-2 or TRBV6-3 to TRBJ1-5; a weak D match, TRBD1 (6 bases). V lost 5 bases and J 0 bases, leaving 20 bases between the germline ends. CDR3 length: 18 amino acids. Per the germline V gene, CDR1 is MNHEY and CDR2 is SVGEGT. As DNA, the CDR3 is TGTGCCAGCAGTAAGGAAGGGGGATCGGTATATAGCAATCAGCCCCAGCATTTT. Encoded protein: CASSKEGGSVYSNQPQHF.

The chain combines TRBV6-5 with TRBJ2-5; tentatively, D is TRBD1 or TRBD2 (5 bases each). V lost 3 bases and J lost 4, with 12 bases in between. The CDR3 totals 14 residues. Germline V gene sequence: CDR1 MNHEY, CDR2 SVGAGI. The DNA for the CDR3 is TGTGCCAGCAGTTATCTGGGGGTCGGAGAGACCCAGTACTTC. Protein: CASSYLGVGETQYF.

This clonotype showed up just a few times. The V and J genes are TRBV11-2 and TRBJ2-4, with no clear D. The CDR3 is 17 amino acids. CDR1 and CDR2 from the germline V gene are SGHAT and FQNNGV. V was pared by 0 bases and J by 0 bases, with 12 bases between. The CDR3 sequence is CASSLDWLTVAKNIQYF. CDR3 sequence (DNA): TGTGCCAGCAGCTTAGACTGGCTGACGGTAGCCAAAAACATTCAGTACTTC. The full variable domain, its missing parts supplied by reference TRBV11-2 and TRBJ2-4, is EAGVAQSPRYKIIEKRQSVAFWCNPISGHATLYWYQQILGQGPKLLIQFQNNGVVDDSQLPKDRFSAERLKGVDSTLKIQPAKLEDSAVYLCASSLDWLTVAKNIQYFGAGTRLSVL.

This clonotype was observed at least ten times. This sequence joins TRBV5-1 and TRBJ1-1; D gene uncertain. This CDR3 region has 13 residues. Germline assignment: CDR1 SGHRS and CDR2 YFSETQ. Trimming pared 3 bases from V and 4 bases from J, leaving 10 bases between. The CDR3, as DNA: TGCGCCAGCAGCTCCCCCCCGAGCACTGAAGCTTTCTTT. It encodes CASSSPPSTEAFF.

This clonotype appeared a few times. The chain employs TRBV10-3 and TRBJ1-1, with D possibly being TRBD1 (6 bases). The V end lost 4 bases, the J end lost 1 base, and 7 bases lay between the germline ends. Germline assignment: CDR1 ENHRY and CDR2 SYGVKD. This CDR3 has 13 residues. CDR3: CAISATGNTEAFF. CDR3 in DNA: TGTGCCATCAGTGCGACAGGGAACACTGAAGCTTTCTTT.

The chain uses TRBV19 and TRBJ2-1; a possible D gene is TRBD2 (6 bases). Per germline, CDR1 LNHDA and CDR2 SQIVND (reference sequence). This CDR3 contains 14 residues. V lost 3 bases, J lost 5 bases, and 11 bases lay in between. Here the CDR3 DNA reads TGTGCCAGTAGTATCTTGGGAGGTGACAATGAGCAGTTCTTC. This translates into CASSILGGDNEQFF.

This clonotype was seen at least ten times. The rearrangement links TRBV19 to TRBJ2-7, with D maybe TRBD2 (5 bases). CDR1 is LNHDA and CDR2 is SQIVND in the germline V gene (reference sequence). The CDR3 consists of 13 residues. With 3 bases removed from V and 7 bases from J, the gap between germline ends came to 13 bases. The CDR3 spells CASSILGIGEQYF. In nucleotides, the CDR3 is TGTGCCAGTAGTATTCTCGGGATTGGGGAGCAGTACTTC.

The V and J genes are TRBV20-1 and TRBJ2-3, with 14 bases lining up with TRBD2. Germline CDR1 is DFQATT and CDR2 is SNEGSKA (reference sequence). Unmatched junction bases numbered 8, after V lost 3 bases and J lost 9 bases. The CDR3 has 15 residues. CDR3 sequence: CSASLGLAGGATQYF. CDR3 bases: TGCAGTGCTAGCTTAGGACTAGCGGGGGGTGCAACGCAGTATTTT.

With respect to this clonotype: A much more abundant neighbour one base away suggests this may be a read error. This chain links TRBV7-2 with TRBJ2-2; D uncertain. Germline V gives CDR1 SGHTA, CDR2 FQGNSA. This CDR3 is 13 amino acids long. CDR3 sequence: CVSSLVGTGELFF. In nucleotides, the CDR3 is TGTGTCAGCAGCTTAGTAGGCACCGGGGAGCTGTTTTTT.

This clonotype occurred many times. This chain uses TRBV24-1 with TRBJ2-6; TRBD1 matches 9 bases. The CDR3 runs 17 residues. With V trimmed by 4 bases and J by 3 bases, 6 bases remained unmatched. Germline CDR1 reads KGHDR; CDR2 reads SFDVKD. CDR3 nucleotide sequence: TGTGCCACCAGTGACACGGACAGGGGCTATGGGGCCAACGTCCTGACTTTC. As protein: CATSDTDRGYGANVLTF.

To note about this clonotype: This may be a read error, as it is one base from a much larger clone. The chain recombines TRBV9 with TRBJ2-1; D is unclear. The CDR3 is made up of 13 amino acids. The germline CDR1 and CDR2 sequences are SGDLS and YYNGEE. Trimming cost V 3 bases and J 5 bases, with 9 bases left between them. The CDR3 region is CASSAPPNNEQFF. CDR3 bases: TGTGCCAGCAGCGCTCCTCCCAACAATGAGCAGTTCTTC.

This clonotype was recorded a few times. The V gene is TRBV5-6, the J gene TRBJ2-7; TRBD2 aligns across 9 bases. The CDR3 totals 14 residues. Germline-derived CDR1 and CDR2 are SGHDT and YYEEEE. J was trimmed by 0 bases and V by 4 bases; bases with no gene match: 2. The CDR3 nucleotides are TGTGCCAGCAGCGTAGCGGGGGCCTCCTACGAGCAGTACTTC. Residues: CASSVAGASYEQYF.

As for this clonotype: A read error may account for a junction end that differs from germline. This chain connects TRBV6-2 or TRBV6-3 to TRBJ2-5, with 8 bases that match TRBD1. The CDR3 spans 13 residues. The V gene's germline CDR1 is MNHEY and CDR2 SVGEGT. The CDR3 here is CASSDRGQEPQYF. The CDR3 DNA reads as TGTGCCAGCAGTGACAGGGGACAAGAGCCCCAGTACTTC.